These 3 T cell receptor beta chains share one sample of origin, sequenced in a study of cytomegalovirus exposure and HLA in healthy donors. PCR primers comprised 60 Vbeta and 13 Jbeta primers. The data were produced by immunoSEQ multiplex PCR, yet TCRdb's version contains in-frame clones alone and is incomplete. The sample lists 50,000 to 55,000 clones; around 50% were seen once. What was sequenced was PBMCs. The receptors were sampled from a human donor in good health.

V and J are TRBV11-2 and TRBJ1-1; 8 bases fit TRBD1. The CDR3 spans 17 residues. Unmatched junction bases numbered 10, after V lost 3 bases and J lost 1 base. Germline CDR1 is SGHAT and CDR2 is FQNNGV. The CDR3 DNA sequence: TGTGCCAGCAGCTTGGGACCAGGGGGCCGGGGGAACACTGAAGCTTTCTTT. This sequence encodes CASSLGPGGRGNTEAFF. The variable domain in full, with the rest retrieved from reference TRBV11-2 and TRBJ1-1, is EAGVAQSPRYKIIEKRQSVAFWCNPISGHATLYWYQQILGQGPKLLIQFQNNGVVDDSQLPKDRFSAERLKGVDSTLKIQPAKLEDSAVYLCASSLGPGGRGNTEAFFGQGTRLTVV.

This chain joins TRBV11-1 and TRBJ1-2; 8 bases are shared with TRBD1. The V gene's germline CDR1 is SGHAT and CDR2 FQDESV (reference sequence). Trimming at V came to 5 bases and at J to 1 base, leaving 15 bases not matched to a gene. This CDR3 region has 18 residues. The CDR3 nucleotides are TGTGCCAGCAGCCTTAACCGGGACAGGTCTTCTCATAACTATGGCTACACCTTC. Its protein product is CASSLNRDRSSHNYGYTF.

The chain employs TRBV5-1 and TRBJ2-5; 8 bases line up with TRBD2. Germline CDR1 SGHRS, CDR2 YFSETQ. V dropped 2 bases and J dropped 4; count of bases not matched to a gene: 7. This CDR3 has 15 amino acids. The CDR3, as DNA: TGCGCCAGCAGCTTAAACGGGGGGGGCCCAGAGACCCAGTACTTC. It yields the protein CASSLNGGGPETQYF.